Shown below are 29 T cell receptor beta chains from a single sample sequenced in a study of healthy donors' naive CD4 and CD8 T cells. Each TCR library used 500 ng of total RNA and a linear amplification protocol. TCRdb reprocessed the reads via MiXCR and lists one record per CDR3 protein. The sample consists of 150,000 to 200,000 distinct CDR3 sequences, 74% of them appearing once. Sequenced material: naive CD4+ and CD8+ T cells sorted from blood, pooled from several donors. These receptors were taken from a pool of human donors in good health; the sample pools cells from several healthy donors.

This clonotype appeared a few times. The CDR3 loop is CSVRQGAYTEAFF. The CDR3 DNA follows: TGCAGCGTACGACAGGGGGCCTACACTGAAGCTTTCTTT. This sequence joins TRBV29-1 and TRBJ1-1; 10 bases align to TRBD1. The germline V gene has CDR1 SQVTM and CDR2 ANQGSEA. J gave up 3 bases and V 6 bases, and 4 bases lay outside the gene matches. CDR3 length: 13 amino acids.

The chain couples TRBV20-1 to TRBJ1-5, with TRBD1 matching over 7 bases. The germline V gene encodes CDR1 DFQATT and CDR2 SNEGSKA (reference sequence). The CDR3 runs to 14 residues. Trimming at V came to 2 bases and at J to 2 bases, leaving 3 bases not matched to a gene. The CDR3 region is CSARYTGGNQPQHF. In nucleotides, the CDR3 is TGCAGTGCTAGATATACAGGGGGCAATCAGCCCCAGCATTTT.

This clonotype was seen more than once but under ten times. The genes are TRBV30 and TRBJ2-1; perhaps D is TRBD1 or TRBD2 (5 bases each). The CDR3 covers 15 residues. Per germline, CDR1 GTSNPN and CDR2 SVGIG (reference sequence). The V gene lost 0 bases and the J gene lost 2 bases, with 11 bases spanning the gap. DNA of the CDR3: TGTGCCTGGAGTGTAGACCTGGGGGCCTACAATGAGCAGTTCTTC. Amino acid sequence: CAWSVDLGAYNEQFF.

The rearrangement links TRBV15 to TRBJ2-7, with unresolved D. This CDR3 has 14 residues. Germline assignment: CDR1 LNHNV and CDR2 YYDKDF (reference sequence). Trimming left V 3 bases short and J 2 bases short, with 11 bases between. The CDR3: CATSSGWQTYEQYF. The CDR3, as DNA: TGTGCCACCAGCAGCGGATGGCAGACCTACGAGCAGTACTTC.

The CDR3 here is CASSLVGAKDQETQYF. In DNA, the CDR3 is TGTGCCAGCAGCTTAGTGGGGGCCAAAGACCAAGAGACCCAGTACTTC. The chain recombines TRBV4-2 with TRBJ2-5; D is possibly TRBD1 (6 bases). The ends were cut back, 5 bases at V and 0 bases at J, with 16 bases in the middle. This CDR3 comprises 16 residues. CDR1 and CDR2 from the germline V gene are LGHNA and YNFKEQ.

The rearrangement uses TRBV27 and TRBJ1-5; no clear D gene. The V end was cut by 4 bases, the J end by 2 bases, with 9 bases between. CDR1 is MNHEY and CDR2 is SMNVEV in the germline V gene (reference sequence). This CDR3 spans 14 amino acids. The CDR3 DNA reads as TGTGCCAGCAGTTACAGTATTGGCAATCAGCCCCAGCATTTT. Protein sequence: CASSYSIGNQPQHF.

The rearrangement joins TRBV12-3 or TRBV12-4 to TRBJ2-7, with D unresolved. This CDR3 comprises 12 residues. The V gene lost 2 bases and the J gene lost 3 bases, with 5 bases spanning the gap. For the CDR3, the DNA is TGTGCCAGCAGTTTATACAGCTACGAGCAGTACTTC. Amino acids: CASSLYSYEQYF.

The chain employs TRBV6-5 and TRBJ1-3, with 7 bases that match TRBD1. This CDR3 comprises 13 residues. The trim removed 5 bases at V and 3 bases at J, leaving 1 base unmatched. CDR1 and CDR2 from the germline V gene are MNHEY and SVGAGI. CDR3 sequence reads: CASSTGVGNTIYF. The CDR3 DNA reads TGTGCCAGCAGTACAGGGGTTGGAAACACCATATATTTT.

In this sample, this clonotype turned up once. The CDR3 DNA reads as TGTGCCAGCAGATTGGCGGGGGAAGATACGCAGTATTTT. Amino acid sequence: CASRLAGEDTQYF. V is TRBV6-2 or TRBV6-3 and J is TRBJ2-3; 7 bases fit TRBD2. CDR3 length: 13 amino acids. The V gene's germline CDR1 is MNHEY and CDR2 SVGEGT. The V gene end was trimmed by 6 bases and the J gene end by 5 bases; junction bases not matched to a gene: 5.

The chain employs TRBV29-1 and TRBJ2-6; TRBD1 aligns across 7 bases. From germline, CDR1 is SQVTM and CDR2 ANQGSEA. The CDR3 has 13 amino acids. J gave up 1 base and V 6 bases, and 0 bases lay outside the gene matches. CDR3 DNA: TGCAGCGTACAGGGGTCTGGGGCCAACGTCCTGACTTTC. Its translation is CSVQGSGANVLTF.

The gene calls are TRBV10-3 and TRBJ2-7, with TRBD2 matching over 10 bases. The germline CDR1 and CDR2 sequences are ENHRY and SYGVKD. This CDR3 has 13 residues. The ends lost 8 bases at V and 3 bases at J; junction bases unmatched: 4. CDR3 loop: CAIAGLADYEQYF. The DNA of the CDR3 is TGTGCCATCGCAGGACTAGCGGACTACGAGCAGTACTTC.

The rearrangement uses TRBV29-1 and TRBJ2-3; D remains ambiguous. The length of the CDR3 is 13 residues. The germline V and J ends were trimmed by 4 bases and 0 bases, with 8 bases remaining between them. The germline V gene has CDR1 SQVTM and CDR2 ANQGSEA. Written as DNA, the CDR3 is TGCAGCGTTGGCTTTCCTAGCACAGATACGCAGTATTTT. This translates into CSVGFPSTDTQYF.

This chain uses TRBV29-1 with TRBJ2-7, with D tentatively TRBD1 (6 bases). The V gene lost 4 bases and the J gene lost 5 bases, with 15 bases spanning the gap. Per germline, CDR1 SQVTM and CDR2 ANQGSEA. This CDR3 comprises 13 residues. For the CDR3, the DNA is TGCAGCGTTGGTAGGGACAAGGTCGACGAGCAGTACTTC. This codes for CSVGRDKVDEQYF.

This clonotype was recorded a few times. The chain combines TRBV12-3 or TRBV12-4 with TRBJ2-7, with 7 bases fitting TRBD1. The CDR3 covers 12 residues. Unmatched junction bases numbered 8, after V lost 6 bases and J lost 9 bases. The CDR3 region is CASSLGTAVQYV. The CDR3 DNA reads TGTGCCAGCAGCCTAGGGACAGCAGTGCAGTACGTC.

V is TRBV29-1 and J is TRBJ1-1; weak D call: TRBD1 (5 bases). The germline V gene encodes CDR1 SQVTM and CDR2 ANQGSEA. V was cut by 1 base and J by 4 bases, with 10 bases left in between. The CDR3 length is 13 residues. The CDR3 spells CSVEGQGGTEAFF. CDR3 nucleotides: TGCAGCGTTGAAGGCCAGGGCGGCACTGAAGCTTTCTTT. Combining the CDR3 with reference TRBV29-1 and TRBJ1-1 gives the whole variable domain SAVISQKPSRDICQRGTSLTIQCQVDSQVTMMFWYRQQPGQSLTLIATANQGSEATYESGFVIDKFPISRPNLTFSTLTVSNMSPEDSSIYLCSVEGQGGTEAFFGQGTRLTVV.

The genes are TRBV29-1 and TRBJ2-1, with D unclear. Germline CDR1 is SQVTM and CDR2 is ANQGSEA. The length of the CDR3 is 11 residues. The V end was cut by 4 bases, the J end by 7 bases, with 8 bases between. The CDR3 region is CSVVVLNEQFF. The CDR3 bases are TGCAGCGTTGTCGTATTAAATGAGCAGTTCTTC.

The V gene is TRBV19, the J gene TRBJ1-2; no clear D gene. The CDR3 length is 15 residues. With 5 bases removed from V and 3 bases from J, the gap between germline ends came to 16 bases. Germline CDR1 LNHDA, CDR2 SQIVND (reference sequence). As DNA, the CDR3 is TGTGCCAGTAGTGATCCTCTCGGCAGATACTATGGCTACACCTTC. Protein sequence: CASSDPLGRYYGYTF.

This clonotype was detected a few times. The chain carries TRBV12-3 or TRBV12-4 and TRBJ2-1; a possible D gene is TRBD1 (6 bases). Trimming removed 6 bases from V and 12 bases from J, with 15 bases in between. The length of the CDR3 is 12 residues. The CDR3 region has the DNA TGTGCCAGCAGCCCTACAGGGCCATGGCAGTTCTTC. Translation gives CASSPTGPWQFF.

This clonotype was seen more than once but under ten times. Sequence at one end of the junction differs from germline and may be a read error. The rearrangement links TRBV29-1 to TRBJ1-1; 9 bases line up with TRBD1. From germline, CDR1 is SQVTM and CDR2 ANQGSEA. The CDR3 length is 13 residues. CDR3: CSAWTGANTEAFF. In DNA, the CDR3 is TGCAGCGCCTGGACAGGGGCGAACACTGAAGCCTTCTTT.

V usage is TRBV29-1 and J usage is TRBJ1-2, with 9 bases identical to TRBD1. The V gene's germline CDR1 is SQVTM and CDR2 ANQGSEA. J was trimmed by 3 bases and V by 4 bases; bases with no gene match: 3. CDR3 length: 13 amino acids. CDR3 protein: CSVGGQGHYGYTF. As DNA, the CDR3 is TGCAGCGTTGGGGGACAGGGACACTATGGCTACACCTTC.

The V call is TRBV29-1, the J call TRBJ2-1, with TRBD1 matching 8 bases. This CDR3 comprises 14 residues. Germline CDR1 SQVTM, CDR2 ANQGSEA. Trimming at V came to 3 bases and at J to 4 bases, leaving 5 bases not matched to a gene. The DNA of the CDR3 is TGCAGCGTTGACCCCGGGACAGGTTACAATGAGCAGTTCTTC. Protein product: CSVDPGTGYNEQFF.

This CDR3 is CSGGLAGFYNEQFF. The DNA of the CDR3 is TGCAGCGGAGGACTAGCGGGATTCTACAATGAGCAGTTCTTC. V is TRBV29-1 and J is TRBJ2-1; 12 bases align to TRBD2. The CDR3 is 14 residues long. V lost 7 bases and J lost 3; bases outside the gene matches: 4. Germline V gene lookup returns CDR1 SQVTM and CDR2 ANQGSEA.

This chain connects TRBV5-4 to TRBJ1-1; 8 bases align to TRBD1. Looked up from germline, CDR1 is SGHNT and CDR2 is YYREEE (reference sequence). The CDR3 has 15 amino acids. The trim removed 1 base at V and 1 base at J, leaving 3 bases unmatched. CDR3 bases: TGTGCCAGCAGCTTGATCGACAGGGGGAACACTGAAGCTTTCTTT. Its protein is CASSLIDRGNTEAFF. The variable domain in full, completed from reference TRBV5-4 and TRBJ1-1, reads ETGVTQSPTHLIKTRGQQVTLRCSSQSGHNTVSWYQQALGQGPQFIFQYYREEENGRGNFPPRFSGLQFPNYSSELNVNALELDDSALYLCASSLIDRGNTEAFFGQGTRLTVV.

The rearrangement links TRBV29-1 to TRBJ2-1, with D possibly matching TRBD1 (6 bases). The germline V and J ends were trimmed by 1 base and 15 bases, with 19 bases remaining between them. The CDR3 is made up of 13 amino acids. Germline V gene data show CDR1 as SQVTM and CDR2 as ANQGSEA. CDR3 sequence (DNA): TGCAGCGTTGAAGGAGGGGTCAGGGGCGCGTGGTTCTTC. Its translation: CSVEGGVRGAWFF.

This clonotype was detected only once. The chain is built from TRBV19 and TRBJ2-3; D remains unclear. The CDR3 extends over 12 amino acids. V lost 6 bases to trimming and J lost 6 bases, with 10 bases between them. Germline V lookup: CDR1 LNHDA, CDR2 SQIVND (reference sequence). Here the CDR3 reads CASSHRVDTQYF. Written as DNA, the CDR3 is TGTGCCAGTAGCCACCGCGTGGATACGCAGTATTTT.

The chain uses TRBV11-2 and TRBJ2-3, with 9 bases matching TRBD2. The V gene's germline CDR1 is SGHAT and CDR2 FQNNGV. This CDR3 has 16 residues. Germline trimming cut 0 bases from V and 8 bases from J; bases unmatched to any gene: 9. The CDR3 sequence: CASSLDLGLAGPTQYF. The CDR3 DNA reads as TGTGCCAGCAGCTTAGATCTAGGCCTAGCGGGACCTACGCAGTATTTT.

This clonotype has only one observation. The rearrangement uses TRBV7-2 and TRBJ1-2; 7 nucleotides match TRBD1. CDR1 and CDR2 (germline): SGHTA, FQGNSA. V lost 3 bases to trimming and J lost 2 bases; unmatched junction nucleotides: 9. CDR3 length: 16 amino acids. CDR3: CASSFTLRGSNYGYTF. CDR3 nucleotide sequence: TGTGCCAGCAGCTTTACACTCAGGGGGAGCAACTATGGCTACACCTTC.

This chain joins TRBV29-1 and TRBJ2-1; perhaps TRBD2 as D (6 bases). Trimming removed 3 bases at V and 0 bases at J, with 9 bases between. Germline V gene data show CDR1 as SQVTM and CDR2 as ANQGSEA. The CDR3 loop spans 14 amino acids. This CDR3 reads CSVDPGDSYNEQFF. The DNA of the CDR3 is TGCAGCGTTGATCCGGGAGACTCCTACAATGAGCAGTTCTTC.

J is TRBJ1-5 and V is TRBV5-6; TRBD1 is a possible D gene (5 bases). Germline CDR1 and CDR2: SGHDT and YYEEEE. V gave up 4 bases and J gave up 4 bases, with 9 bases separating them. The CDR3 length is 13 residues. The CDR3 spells CASSRRGNQPQHF. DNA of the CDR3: TGTGCCAGCAGCCGCCGGGGGAATCAGCCCCAGCATTTT.